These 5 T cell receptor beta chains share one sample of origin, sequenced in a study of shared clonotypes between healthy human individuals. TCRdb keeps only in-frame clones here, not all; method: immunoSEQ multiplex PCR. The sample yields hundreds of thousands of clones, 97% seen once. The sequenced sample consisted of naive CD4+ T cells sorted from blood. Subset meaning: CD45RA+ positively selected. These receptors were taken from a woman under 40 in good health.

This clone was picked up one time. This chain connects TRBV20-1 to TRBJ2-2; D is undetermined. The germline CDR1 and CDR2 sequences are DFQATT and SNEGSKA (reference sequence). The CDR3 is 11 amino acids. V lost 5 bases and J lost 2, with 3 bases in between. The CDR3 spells CSAGNTGELFF. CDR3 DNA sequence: TGCAGTGCTGGAAACACCGGGGAGCTGTTTTTT.

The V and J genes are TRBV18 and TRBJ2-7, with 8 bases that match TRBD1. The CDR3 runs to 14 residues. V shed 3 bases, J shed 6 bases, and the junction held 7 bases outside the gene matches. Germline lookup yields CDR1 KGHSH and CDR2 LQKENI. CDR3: CASSPWTGSFEQYF. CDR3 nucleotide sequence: TGTGCCAGCTCACCCTGGACAGGGTCTTTCGAGCAGTACTTC.

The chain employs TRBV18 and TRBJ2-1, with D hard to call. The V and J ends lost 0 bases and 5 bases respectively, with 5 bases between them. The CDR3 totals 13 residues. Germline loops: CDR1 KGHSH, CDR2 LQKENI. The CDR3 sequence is CASSPPSDNEQFF. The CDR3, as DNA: TGTGCCAGCTCACCACCGTCTGACAATGAGCAGTTCTTC.

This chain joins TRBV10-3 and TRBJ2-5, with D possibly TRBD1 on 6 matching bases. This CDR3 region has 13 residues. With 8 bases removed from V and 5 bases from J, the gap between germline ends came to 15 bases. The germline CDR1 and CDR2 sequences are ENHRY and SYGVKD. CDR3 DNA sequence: TGTGCCATCGAACAGGCCCAGGGGGAGACCCAGTACTTC. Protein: CAIEQAQGETQYF.

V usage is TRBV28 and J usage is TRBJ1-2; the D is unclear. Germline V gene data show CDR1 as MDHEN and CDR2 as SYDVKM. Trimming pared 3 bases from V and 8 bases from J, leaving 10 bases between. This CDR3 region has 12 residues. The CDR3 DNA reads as TGTGCCAGCAGTTTGGAGTCTTGGGGCTACACCTTC. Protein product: CASSLESWGYTF.